The T cell receptor beta chain under discussion was sequenced for a study of CXCR3-negative and CXCR3-positive naive CD8 T cells. Study results and caveats: CXCR3 levels fell partly with cryopreservation; most assays relied on fresh PBMCs. In naive cells, CXCR3-negative and CXCR3-positive subsets had similar TRBV-TRBJ usage; memory cells differed. The study found comparably high diversity in both naive subsets and much lower diversity in memory CD8+ cells.

Sorts performed in triplicate captured some 270,000 cells each from every CD8+ T cell subset. This CDR3 has 13 residues. Germline CDR1 and CDR2: DFQATT and SNEGSKA (reference sequence). In the case of this clonotype: Antigen: not known.

TRB cDNA was prepared as libraries by UMI-labeled 5' RACE. After re-calling the 5' RACE reads, TCRdb lists one entry per CDR3 protein, DNA absent. This sample's table has around 52,000 distinct CDR3 sequences. The chain uses TRBV20-1 and TRBJ1-5. The sequenced sample consisted of memory CD8+ T cells from blood. The clonotype comes from a human donor in good health. Some clones in this sample may be carry-over from other donors' samples. The CDR3 sequence is CSARSIGGEPQHF.